This is a list of T cell receptor beta chains from one sample in a study of immune evolution from preneoplasia to lung adenocarcinoma. Produced via immunoSEQ multiplex PCR; TCRdb's table is partial and in-frame only. This sample has 25,000 to 30,000 clones, with just under 75% found just once. Sequencing input: FFPE invasive lung adenocarcinoma tissue. These receptor sequences come from a person in their sixties or seventies with invasive lung adenocarcinoma. Some clones in this sample may be carry-over from other donors' samples. Both conserved end residues are part of each CDR3. A D gene is named only where the DNA matches it firmly. Size is omitted from some rows. Given values are once, few, many or a class for expanded clones.

size | J | V | D | CDR3 | DNA
. | TRBJ2-2 | TRBV7-8 | . | CASSLGYSGIPTTGELFF | TGTGCCAGCAGCTTAGGTTATTCCGGGATCCCCACCACCGGGGAGCTGTTTTTT
. | TRBJ2-7 | TRBV4-2 | TRBD1 | CASSFRTGEAYEQYF | TGTGCCAGCAGCTTTCGGACAGGAGAAGCCTACGAGCAGTACTTC
. | TRBJ1-2 | TRBV6-6 | . | CASSYKGRDYGYTF | TGTGCCAGCAGTTACAAGGGGCGCGACTATGGCTACACCTTC
. | TRBJ2-6 | TRBV28 | . | CASSGYGAGANVLTF | TGTGCCAGCAGTGGGTATGGGGCTGGGGCCAACGTCCTGACTTTC
few | TRBJ2-5 | TRBV6-1 | . | CASSIAPPHKETQYF | TGTGCCAGCAGCATTGCGCCGCCGCACAAAGAGACCCAGTACTTC
. | TRBJ2-3 | TRBV7-9 | . | CASSYSPAESDTQYF | TGTGCCAGCAGCTATTCACCGGCCGAGTCGGATACGCAGTATTTT
. | TRBJ1-2 | TRBV11-2 | . | CASSLGTGIDYGYTF | TGTGCCAGCAGCTTAGGTACAGGGATAGACTATGGCTACACCTTC
few | TRBJ2-7 | TRBV11-3 | . | CASSLEFEQYF | TGTGCCAGCAGCTTAGAATTCGAGCAGTACTTC
few | TRBJ1-4 | TRBV27 | . | CASKRTPTNEKLFF | TGTGCCAGCAAGAGAACACCAACTAATGAAAAACTGTTTTTT
. | TRBJ2-4 | TRBV19 | . | CASSIDGRKNIQYF | TGTGCCAGTAGTATAGATGGGCGGAAAAACATTCAGTACTTC
few | TRBJ2-3 | TRBV6-4 | . | CASKPGLSEADTQYF | TGTGCCAGCAAGCCGGGACTTAGCGAGGCAGATACGCAGTATTTT
. | TRBJ2-5 | TRBV5-4 | TRBD1 | CASSLTTGGRGETQYF | TGTGCCAGCAGCTTGACGACAGGGGGCCGGGGAGAGACCCAGTACTTC
. | TRBJ1-1 | TRBV7-9 | . | CASSFSRKYTEAFF | TGTGCCAGCAGCTTCTCGAGAAAGTACACTGAAGCTTTCTTT
. | TRBJ2-7 | TRBV7-2 | . | CASSLSVGTASYEQYF | TGTGCCAGCAGCTTAAGTGTGGGGACGGCCTCCTACGAGCAGTACTTC
. | TRBJ2-5 | TRBV27 | . | CASSPYRYQETQYF | TGTGCCAGCAGTCCATACCGGTACCAAGAGACCCAGTACTTC
. | TRBJ1-1 | TRBV27 | . | CASRDGTTEAFF | TGTGCCAGCAGAGATGGAACCACTGAAGCTTTCTTT
. | TRBJ2-1 | TRBV7-9 | TRBD1 | CASSPTGGTEQFF | TGTGCCAGCAGCCCGACAGGGGGAACTGAGCAGTTCTTC
. | TRBJ2-2 | TRBV7-2 | TRBD2 | CASSSAGLAGGTGELFF | TGTGCCAGCAGCTCCGCAGGACTAGCGGGAGGAACCGGGGAGCTGTTTTTT
few | TRBJ2-7 | TRBV5-4 | TRBD1 | CASSSYLQGASEQYF | TGTGCCAGCAGCTCCTATCTACAGGGGGCGAGCGAGCAGTACTTC
. | TRBJ1-5 | TRBV6-5 | TRBD1 | CASRRDRGSNQPQHF | TGTGCCAGCAGACGGGACAGGGGCAGCAATCAGCCCCAGCATTTT
once | TRBJ1-4 | TRBV30 | . | CAWSKGREKLFF | TGTGCCTGGAGTAAGGGTCGAGAAAAACTGTTTTTT
once | TRBJ2-6 | TRBV28 | TRBD1 | CASTPMTGASSGANVLTF | TGTGCCAGCACCCCAATGACAGGGGCTAGCTCTGGGGCCAACGTCCTGACTTTC
. | TRBJ1-4 | TRBV5-4 | . | CASRPLSGTADSATNEKLFF | TGTGCCAGCAGACCTCTCTCCGGGACCGCTGATTCGGCAACTAATGAAAAACTGTTTTTT
few | TRBJ2-2 | TRBV7-2 | . | CASSLVAGLNTGELFF | TGTGCCAGCAGCTTAGTGGCAGGGCTAAACACCGGGGAGCTGTTTTTT
. | TRBJ2-1 | TRBV5-6 | . | CASSSKEGHNEQFF | TGTGCCAGCAGCTCTAAGGAGGGGCACAATGAGCAGTTCTTC
once | TRBJ1-3 | TRBV10-3 | . | CAISESSSGNTIYF | TGTGCCATCAGTGAGTCGAGCTCTGGAAACACCATATATTTT
. | TRBJ2-7 | TRBV19 | TRBD1 | CASSLRDRDNEQYF | TGTGCCAGTAGTCTCCGGGACAGGGACAACGAGCAGTACTTC
. | TRBJ2-7 | TRBV13 | . | CASVMGRGSSYEQYF | TGTGCCAGCGTCATGGGTAGGGGGAGCTCCTACGAGCAGTACTTC
. | TRBJ1-1 | TRBV12-5 | TRBD1 | CASGLTGGTEAFF | TGTGCTAGTGGTCTGACAGGGGGCACTGAAGCTTTCTTT
. | TRBJ2-7 | TRBV29-1 | TRBD1 | CSVGGQGWNEQYF | TGCAGCGTTGGGGGACAGGGATGGAACGAGCAGTACTTC
. | TRBJ2-7 | TRBV28 | . | CASSPGVYEQYF | TGTGCCAGCAGTCCCGGGGTCTACGAGCAGTACTTC
. | TRBJ1-3 | TRBV19 | . | CASSKGRYSGNTIYF | TGTGCCAGTAGCAAGGGACGGTACTCTGGAAACACCATATATTTT
. | TRBJ1-5 | TRBV28 | . | CASNERGNQPQHF | TGTGCCAGCAATGAACGGGGCAATCAGCCCCAGCATTTT
. | TRBJ2-3 | TRBV15 | TRBD1 | CATSRDRRGRDRGGPWQYF | TGTGCCACCAGTAGAGATCGCCGGGGCCGGGACAGGGGGGGGCCATGGCAGTATTTT
few | TRBJ2-2 | TRBV9 | . | CASRPGSANTGELFF | TGTGCCAGCAGGCCCGGGTCTGCGAACACCGGGGAGCTGTTTTTT
. | TRBJ2-7 | TRBV2 | . | CASSEPNALDEQYF | TGTGCCAGCAGTGAACCGAACGCCCTGGACGAGCAGTACTTC
. | TRBJ1-1 | TRBV7-2 | . | CASSLKGSRAFF | TGTGCCAGCAGCTTAAAGGGCAGCAGAGCTTTCTTT
. | TRBJ2-2 | TRBV18 | TRBD1 | CASSKTGMAGELFF | TGTGCCAGCTCCAAGACAGGGATGGCCGGGGAGCTGTTTTTT
. | TRBJ2-2 | TRBV19 | . | CASNSRALPNTGELFF | TGTGCCAGTAACTCGAGGGCACTCCCGAACACCGGGGAGCTGTTTTTT
. | TRBJ2-5 | TRBV5-5 | . | CASSPGLGQETQYF | TGTGCCAGCAGCCCCGGACTGGGACAAGAGACCCAGTACTTC
. | TRBJ1-1 | TRBV6-5 | . | CASSFNREGTEAFF | TGTGCCAGCAGTTTCAACAGGGAGGGGACTGAAGCTTTCTTT
few | TRBJ2-5 | TRBV5-1 | . | CASSLDPGETQYF | TGCGCCAGCAGCTTGGACCCGGGGGAGACCCAGTACTTC
. | TRBJ2-3 | TRBV11-2 | . | CASSPRGGTYTQYF | TGTGCCAGCAGCCCCAGGGGGGGCACTTATACGCAGTATTTT
. | TRBJ2-6 | TRBV18 | TRBD2 | CASSPRLAGSSGANVLTF | TGTGCCAGCTCACCCCGGCTAGCGGGGTCCTCTGGGGCCAACGTCCTGACTTTC
. | TRBJ2-1 | TRBV7-2 | . | CAAGQGEQFF | TGTGCCGCAGGTCAGGGCGAGCAGTTCTTC
. | TRBJ2-1 | TRBV19 | . | CASSIDGVARGNEQFF | TGTGCCAGTAGTATAGACGGGGTCGCCCGAGGGAATGAGCAGTTCTTC
few | TRBJ1-2 | TRBV7-9 | TRBD1 | CASSSATGTSIYGYTF | TGTGCCAGCAGCTCCGCGACAGGGACGTCCATTTATGGCTACACCTTC
once | TRBJ1-1 | TRBV30 | . | CAWSVTTIAEAFF | TGTGCCTGGAGTGTAACAACCATCGCCGAAGCTTTCTTT
. | TRBJ2-7 | TRBV7-9 | . | CASSLFLRTVPYEQYF | TGTGCCAGCAGCCTCTTTTTGCGGACTGTGCCCTACGAGCAGTACTTC
few | TRBJ1-3 | TRBV4-2 | TRBD1 | CASSRPGTGGGNTIYF | TGTGCCAGCAGCCGCCCCGGGACAGGGGGTGGAAACACCATATATTTT
. | TRBJ2-1 | TRBV7-2 | . | CASSPHRGGYNEQFF | TGTGCCAGCAGCCCCCACAGGGGGGGTTACAATGAGCAGTTCTTC
few | TRBJ2-7 | TRBV4-3 | TRBD1 | CASSQSSTGTGNYEQYF | TGCGCCAGCAGCCAATCCTCCACCGGGACAGGGAACTACGAGCAGTACTTC
once | TRBJ1-1 | TRBV7-9 | . | CASLREMNTEAFF | TGTGCCAGCTTAAGGGAAATGAACACTGAAGCTTTCTTT
. | TRBJ2-1 | TRBV5-1 | TRBD2 | CASSLPRELIYEQFF | TGCGCCAGCAGCTTGCCGCGGGAGTTGATCTATGAGCAGTTCTTC
few | TRBJ2-3 | TRBV7-9 | TRBD2 | CASSRGLAGPGTDTQYF | TGTGCCAGCAGCCGAGGACTAGCGGGACCCGGCACAGATACGCAGTATTTT